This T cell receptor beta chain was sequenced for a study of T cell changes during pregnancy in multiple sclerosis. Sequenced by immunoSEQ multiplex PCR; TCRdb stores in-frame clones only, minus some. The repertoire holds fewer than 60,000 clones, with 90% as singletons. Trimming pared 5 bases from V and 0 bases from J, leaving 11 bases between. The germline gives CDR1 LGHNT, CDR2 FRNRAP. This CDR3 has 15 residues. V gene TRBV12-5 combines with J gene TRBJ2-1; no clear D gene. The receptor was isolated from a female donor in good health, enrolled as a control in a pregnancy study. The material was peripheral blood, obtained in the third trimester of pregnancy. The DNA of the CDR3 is TGTGCTAGTGGTCATACTCCCGTCTCCTACAATGAGCAGTTCTTC. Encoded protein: CASGHTPVSYNEQFF. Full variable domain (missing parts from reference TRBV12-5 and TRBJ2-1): DARVTQTPRHKVTEMGQEVTMRCQPILGHNTVFWYRQTMMQGLELLAYFRNRAPLDDSGMPKDRFSAEMPDATLATLKIQPSEPRDSAVYFCASGHTPVSYNEQFFGPGTRLTVL.